These 18 T cell receptor beta chains share one sample of origin, sequenced in a study of CD8 T cells in Susac syndrome. Random hexamers were used to reverse transcribe the RNA input (0.5 to 1 ug). A single record per CDR3 protein comes from TCRdb applying MiXCR to the immunoSEQ multiplex PCR reads. The sample includes 150,000 to 200,000 distinct CDR3 sequences, 90% to 97% of them seen just once. The sample was CD4+ T cells from PBMCs. These receptors all come from a human donor with multiple sclerosis.

This chain connects TRBV6-2 or TRBV6-3 to TRBJ2-7; the D gene is possibly TRBD1 (5 bases). The CDR3 contains 11 residues. Germline CDR1 is MNHEY and CDR2 is SVGEGT. The chain's CDR3 is CASQGVREQYF. CDR3 coding DNA: TGTGCTTCCCAAGGGGTCCGCGAGCAGTACTTC.

The chain links TRBV5-6 to TRBJ1-2; no clear D. The V gene lost 4 bases and the J gene lost 7 bases, with 14 bases spanning the gap. Germline V gene lookup returns CDR1 SGHDT and CDR2 YYEEEE. The length of the CDR3 is 13 residues. The DNA for the CDR3 is TGTGCCAGCAGCCTAAGTCTCGGCGGTGGCTACACCTTC. Translation gives CASSLSLGGGYTF.

The V call is TRBV29-1, the J call TRBJ2-2; the D gene is possibly TRBD1 (6 bases). Looked up from germline, CDR1 is SQVTM and CDR2 is ANQGSEA. This CDR3 has 13 amino acids. CDR3 sequence (DNA): TGCAGTGGCAGGGGTATCAACACCGGGGAGCTGTTTTTT. This sequence encodes CSGRGINTGELFF.

The chain carries TRBV28 and TRBJ2-7; no reliable D call. This CDR3 spans 15 amino acids. Trimming took 8 bases from V and 2 from J, leaving 19 bases between them. Germline CDR1 is MDHEN and CDR2 is SYDVKM. The CDR3 region has the DNA TGTGCCAGCCGTCCCCCGGGTACGAGACCCTACGAGCAGTACTTC. It translates to CASRPPGTRPYEQYF. The full variable domain, in which reference TRBV28 and TRBJ2-7 provide the parts outside the CDR3, is DVKVTQSSRYLVKRTGEKVFLECVQDMDHENMFWYRQDPGLGLRLIYFSYDVKMKEKGDIPEGYSVSREKKERFSLILESASTNQTSMYLCASRPPGTRPYEQYFGPGTRLTVT.

The chain has TRBV2 and TRBJ2-7, with 9 bases fitting TRBD1. CDR1 SNHLY and CDR2 FYNNEI come from the germline V gene. The CDR3 runs to 15 residues. The ends lost 9 bases at V and 1 base at J; junction bases unmatched: 10. The CDR3: CARSRTGVHSYEQYF. CDR3 DNA: TGTGCCAGAAGCCGGACAGGGGTGCATTCCTACGAGCAGTACTTC.

The rearrangement links TRBV18 to TRBJ2-6, with TRBD1 matching over 9 bases. CDR1 and CDR2 (germline): KGHSH, LQKENI. This CDR3 has 19 residues. The J segment lost 2 bases and the V segment lost 1 base, leaving 9 bases of the junction unmatched. The CDR3 spells CASSPLPGQGVPGANVLTF. The CDR3 DNA sequence: TGTGCCAGCTCACCACTCCCGGGACAGGGTGTCCCTGGGGCCAACGTCCTGACTTTC.

V is TRBV29-1 and J is TRBJ1-1; D may be TRBD1 (5 bases). Trimming stripped 4 bases from V and 1 base from J, with 10 bases between. Germline V gene data show CDR1 as SQVTM and CDR2 as ANQGSEA. The CDR3 consists of 13 residues. The CDR3 DNA sequence: TGCAGCGTTGCCTGGGGCCCGAACACTGAAGCTTTCTTT. It codes for CSVAWGPNTEAFF.

The chain carries TRBV2 and TRBJ2-1, with D maybe TRBD2 (7 bases). CDR3 length: 14 amino acids. Trimming pared 7 bases from V and 7 bases from J, leaving 17 bases between. Looked up from germline, CDR1 is SNHLY and CDR2 is FYNNEI. CDR3 residues: CASKIGGLVNEQFF. The DNA for the CDR3 is TGTGCCAGCAAGATCGGGGGGCTCGTGAATGAGCAGTTCTTC.

The chain links TRBV30 to TRBJ2-1, with a weak D call TRBD2 (6 bases). V was pared by 7 bases and J by 7 bases, with 14 bases between. Germline CDR1 and CDR2: GTSNPN and SVGIG (reference sequence). This CDR3 region has 12 residues. The CDR3 is CASSAVGNEQFF. The CDR3, as DNA: TGTGCCTCTAGCGCTGTAGGGAATGAGCAGTTCTTC.

V and J are TRBV5-4 and TRBJ1-1, with D possibly TRBD1 on 5 matching bases. Trimming took off 3 bases at V and 3 bases at J, with 9 bases between the two ends. The CDR3 contains 13 residues. Germline V gene lookup returns CDR1 SGHNT and CDR2 YYREEE (reference sequence). The CDR3 sequence is CASSSRQYTEAFF. CDR3 nucleotide sequence: TGTGCCAGCAGCTCCAGACAGTACACTGAAGCTTTCTTT. Filled out from reference TRBV5-4 and TRBJ1-1, the complete variable domain reads ETGVTQSPTHLIKTRGQQVTLRCSSQSGHNTVSWYQQALGQGPQFIFQYYREEENGRGNFPPRFSGLQFPNYSSELNVNALELDDSALYLCASSSRQYTEAFFGQGTRLTVV.

The V and J genes are TRBV6-6 and TRBJ2-1; either TRBD1 or TRBD2 may supply D (5 bases each). V lost 0 bases and J 0 bases, leaving 9 bases between the germline ends. Germline CDR1 MNHNY, CDR2 SVGAGI (reference sequence). This CDR3 region has 16 residues. This CDR3 reads CASSYSRGASYNEQFF. Here the CDR3 DNA reads TGTGCCAGCAGTTACTCGCGAGGGGCCTCCTACAATGAGCAGTTCTTC.

This chain connects TRBV20-1 to TRBJ1-5; D remains ambiguous. Per the germline V gene, CDR1 is DFQATT and CDR2 is SNEGSKA (reference sequence). The CDR3 has 17 residues. The germline V and J ends were trimmed by 0 bases and 1 base, with 16 bases remaining between them. CDR3: CSARDVWAGSSNQPQHF. In DNA form, the CDR3 reads TGCAGTGCTAGAGATGTCTGGGCTGGGAGCAGCAATCAGCCCCAGCATTTT.

The chain joins TRBV5-1 to TRBJ2-7, with D maybe TRBD1 (6 bases). V lost 5 bases and J lost 3, with 18 bases in between. CDR3 length: 15 amino acids. Germline loops: CDR1 SGHRS, CDR2 YFSETQ. The CDR3 loop is CASRRQAEWGYEQYF. The CDR3 DNA follows: TGCGCCAGCAGGCGACAGGCCGAATGGGGCTACGAGCAGTACTTC.

V usage is TRBV28 and J usage is TRBJ1-2, with D perhaps TRBD1 (5 bases). There are 13 residues in the CDR3. Trimming cost V 6 bases and J 4 bases, with 12 bases left between them. Looked up from germline, CDR1 is MDHEN and CDR2 is SYDVKM. CDR3 in DNA: TGTGCCAGCAGCCAGGGCGGCCCCTATGGCTACACCTTC. This sequence encodes CASSQGGPYGYTF.

A remark on this clonotype: One junction end does not reproduce the germline sequence, and a read error may be involved. This chain uses TRBV7-7 with TRBJ2-5, with D possibly matching TRBD2 (5 bases). Germline V gene sequence: CDR1 SSHAT, CDR2 FNYEAQ (reference sequence). The CDR3 totals 14 residues. The CDR3 nucleotides are TGTGCTAGCAGCGTTACGGGGTTGCAAGAGACCCAGTACTTC. Translation gives CASSVTGLQETQYF. The whole variable domain, remainder taken from reference TRBV7-7 and TRBJ2-5, is GAGVSQSPRYKVTKRGQDVTLRCDPISSHATLYWYQQALGQGPEFLTYFNYEAQPDKSGLPSDRFSAERPEGSISTLTIQRTEQRDSAMYRCASSVTGLQETQYFGPGTRLLVL.

The chain employs TRBV6-1 and TRBJ2-1; 9 bases agree with TRBD1. CDR1 is MNHNS and CDR2 is SASEGT in the germline V gene. This CDR3 spans 16 amino acids. Trimming cost V 4 bases and J 2 bases; bases outside gene matches: 6. CDR3 DNA: TGTGCCAGCAGTGGGCCCGACAGGGGGACCTACAATGAGCAGTTCTTC. Its translation: CASSGPDRGTYNEQFF.

The chain has TRBV5-4 and TRBJ1-6; 8 bases agree with TRBD1. V trimming: 5 bases; J trimming: 7 bases; junction bases outside the gene matches: 11. The V gene's germline CDR1 is SGHNT and CDR2 YYREEE (reference sequence). CDR3 size: 16 residues. The CDR3 DNA sequence: TGTGCCAGCAGGAAAACGGGACAGGAGAGGAATTCACCCCTCCACTTT. Its translation is CASRKTGQERNSPLHF.

The rearrangement uses TRBV6-5 and TRBJ2-7, with 7 bases lining up with TRBD1. Germline loops: CDR1 MNHEY, CDR2 SVGAGI. The CDR3 contains 17 residues. The V gene end was trimmed by 0 bases and the J gene end by 4 bases; junction bases not matched to a gene: 12. CDR3 in amino acids: CASSYSSTGTARYEQYF. The CDR3 DNA follows: TGTGCCAGCAGTTACTCTAGTACCGGGACAGCTCGGTACGAGCAGTACTTC.